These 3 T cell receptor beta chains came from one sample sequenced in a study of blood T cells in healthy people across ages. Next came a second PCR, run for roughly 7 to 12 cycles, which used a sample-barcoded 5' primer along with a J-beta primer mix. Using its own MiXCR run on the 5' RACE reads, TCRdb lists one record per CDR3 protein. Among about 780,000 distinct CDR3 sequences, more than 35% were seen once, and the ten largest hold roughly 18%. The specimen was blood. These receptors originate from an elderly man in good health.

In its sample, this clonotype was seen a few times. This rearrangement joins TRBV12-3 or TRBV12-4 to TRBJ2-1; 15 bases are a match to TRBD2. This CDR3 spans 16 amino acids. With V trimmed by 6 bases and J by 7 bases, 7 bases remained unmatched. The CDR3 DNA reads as TGTGCCAGCAGATCTGGGACTAGCGGGAGGATGAATGAGCAGTTCTTC. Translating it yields CASRSGTSGRMNEQFF.

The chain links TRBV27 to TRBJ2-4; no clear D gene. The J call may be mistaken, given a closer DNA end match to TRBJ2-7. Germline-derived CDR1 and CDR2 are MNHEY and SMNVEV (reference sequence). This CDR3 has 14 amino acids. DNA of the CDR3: TGTGCCAGCATGAGCAGGATCCCTCCCTACGAGCAGTACTTC. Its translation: CASMSRIPPYEQYF.

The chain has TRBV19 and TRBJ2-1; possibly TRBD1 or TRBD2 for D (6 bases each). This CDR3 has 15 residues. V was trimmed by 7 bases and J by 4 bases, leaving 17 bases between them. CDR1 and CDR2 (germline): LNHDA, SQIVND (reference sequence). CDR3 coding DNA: TGTGCCAGTACCATAGGGGGGTTTACGTACAATGAGCAGTTCTTC. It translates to CASTIGGFTYNEQFF.